The entry below gives a single TCR beta chain sequence along with its context. This sample is drawn from a study of blood T cell repertoires in COVID-19. The assay was immunoSEQ multiplex PCR, and TCRdb's table has in-frame clones only and misses some. The sample carries some 200,000 clones, 65% to 90% recorded once. CDR3 length: 15 residues. The V and J ends lost 6 bases and 0 bases respectively, with 15 bases between them. Germline V gene data show CDR1 as SGHKS and CDR2 as YYEKEE (reference sequence). The specimen sequenced was peripheral blood. The chain couples TRBV5-5 to TRBJ1-2, with TRBD1 as a possible D gene (5 bases). This sequence was found in a woman in her 70s with COVID-19, enrolled during active disease. This chain's CDR3 is CASTQQGGANYGYTF. CDR3 bases: TGTGCCAGCACCCAGCAGGGTGGAGCTAACTATGGCTACACCTTC.